Following are 31 T cell receptor beta chains from one sample sequenced in a study of blood T cell repertoires in COVID-19. The protocol was immunoSEQ multiplex PCR, while the TCRdb copy is restricted to in-frame clones and leaves out a portion. Here the sample spans roughly 200,000 clones, around 83% being singletons. Sequenced material: PBMCs or T cells enriched from blood (not recorded which). The source is a man in his forties who had recovered from COVID-19.

This chain joins TRBV9 and TRBJ2-7; 8 bases align to TRBD1. CDR1 is SGDLS and CDR2 is YYNGEE in the germline V gene. J lost 3 bases, V lost 2 bases, and 7 bases had no gene match. This CDR3 region has 15 residues. DNA of the CDR3: TGTGCCAGCAGCGTTACGGGACAGGAGGACTACGAGCAGTACTTC. Protein product: CASSVTGQEDYEQYF. Based on the CDR3 plus reference TRBV9 and TRBJ2-7, the full variable domain is DSGVTQTPKHLITATGQRVTLRCSPRSGDLSVYWYQQSLDQGLQFLIQYYNGEERAKGNILERFSAQQFPDLHSELNLSSLELGDSALYFCASSVTGQEDYEQYFGPGTRLTVT.

The rearrangement joins TRBV7-2 to TRBJ2-7; D perhaps matches TRBD2 (6 bases). Trimming took 4 bases from V and 9 from J, leaving 19 bases between them. Germline loops: CDR1 SGHTA, CDR2 FQGNSA. There are 14 residues in the CDR3. The CDR3 region is CASSYPGPPGGQYF. For the CDR3, the DNA is TGTGCCAGCAGCTATCCGGGCCCCCCCGGGGGGCAGTACTTC.

The CDR3 spells CASSLEDSSNQPQHF. DNA of the CDR3: TGCGCCAGCAGCTTGGAGGACAGCAGCAATCAGCCCCAGCATTTT. V usage is TRBV5-1 and J usage is TRBJ1-5; a weak D match, TRBD1 (6 bases). The V gene's germline CDR1 is SGHRS and CDR2 YFSETQ. There are 15 residues in the CDR3. Trimming removed 0 bases at V and 1 base at J, with 8 bases between.

This chain uses TRBV5-1 with TRBJ2-7; 8 bases map to TRBD2. CDR1 and CDR2 (germline): SGHRS, YFSETQ. The CDR3 is made up of 16 amino acids. V was clipped by 4 bases and J by 4 bases; unmatched bases: 13. The CDR3 protein is CASSKDLERGIYEQYF. As DNA, the CDR3 is TGCGCCAGCAGCAAAGACCTCGAGCGGGGGATTTACGAGCAGTACTTC.

This clone has more than one count but fewer than ten. This rearrangement joins TRBV5-5 to TRBJ1-4, with TRBD1 matching over 8 bases. The CDR3 covers 14 residues. V gave up 3 bases and J gave up 7 bases; unmatched junction bases: 5. Germline CDR1 reads SGHKS; CDR2 reads YYEKEE (reference sequence). As DNA, the CDR3 is TGTGCCAGCAGCTCGGACAGGGAGGGTGAAAAACTGTTTTTT. It translates to CASSSDREGEKLFF.

The chain carries TRBV5-1 and TRBJ2-3; D gene unclear. Trimming stripped 4 bases from V and 4 bases from J, with 10 bases between. The germline V gene encodes CDR1 SGHRS and CDR2 YFSETQ. The CDR3 has 13 residues. The CDR3 nucleotides read TGCGCCAGCAGCCCCGAGCGTGCAGATACGCAGTATTTT. This encodes CASSPERADTQYF. Full variable domain (remainder filled in from reference TRBV5-1 and TRBJ2-3): KAGVTQTPRYLIKTRGQQVTLSCSPISGHRSVSWYQQTPGQGLQFLFEYFSETQRNKGNFPGRFSGRQFSNSRSEMNVSTLELGDSALYLCASSPERADTQYFGPGTRLTVL.

This rearrangement joins TRBV7-2 to TRBJ1-2; 7 positions agree with TRBD1. Trimming took 3 bases from V and 8 from J; bases not matched to a gene: 12. Per germline, CDR1 SGHTA and CDR2 FQGNSA. The CDR3 contains 15 residues. The CDR3 loop reads CASSFARQGPGGYTF. The CDR3 bases are TGTGCCAGCAGCTTTGCGCGACAGGGTCCGGGAGGCTACACCTTC.

The J gene is TRBJ2-1, the V gene TRBV4-1; 8 nucleotides align to TRBD1. Germline CDR1 and CDR2: MGHRA and YSYEKL. CDR3 length: 15 amino acids. The junction had 6 bases not matched to a gene; V was cut back by 1 base and J by 7 bases. CDR3 residues: CASSQGGQGMNEQFF. CDR3 DNA: TGCGCCAGCAGCCAAGGCGGACAGGGAATGAATGAGCAGTTCTTC.

The chain joins TRBV19 to TRBJ1-1; perhaps TRBD1 as D (6 bases). Between the trimmed V and J ends, which lost 3 bases and 5 bases, there was a span of 16 bases. CDR3 size: 15 residues. CDR1 and CDR2 from the germline V gene are LNHDA and SQIVND (reference sequence). In nucleotides, the CDR3 is TGTGCCAGTAGTATTCTCGGGATTCAGGGGACTGAAGCTTTCTTT. As protein: CASSILGIQGTEAFF. The complete variable domain, with remaining parts taken from reference TRBV19 and TRBJ1-1, reads DGGITQSPKYLFRKEGQNVTLSCEQNLNHDAMYWYRQDPGQGLRLIYYSQIVNDFQKGDIAEGYSVSREKKESFPLTVTSAQKNPTAFYLCASSILGIQGTEAFFGQGTRLTVV.

The chain employs TRBV2 and TRBJ1-1; tentatively, D is TRBD1 (6 bases). The CDR3 runs 13 residues. Trimming cost V 10 bases and J 1 base, with 13 bases left between them. Germline CDR1 is SNHLY and CDR2 is FYNNEI. In DNA form, the CDR3 reads TGTGCCACCACCGGGACATCGAACACTGAAGCTTTCTTT. It translates to CATTGTSNTEAFF.

This chain uses TRBV5-5 with TRBJ1-2, with a possible D match to TRBD1 (5 bases). The CDR3 contains 15 residues. Germline CDR1 and CDR2: SGHKS and YYEKEE (reference sequence). V lost 0 bases and J lost 3, with 12 bases in between. The CDR3 loop is CASSLDYQGYYGYTF. The DNA of the CDR3 is TGTGCCAGCAGCTTGGACTATCAGGGATACTATGGCTACACCTTC.

The chain carries TRBV6-5 and TRBJ1-1; no clear D. CDR3 length equals 12 residues. CDR1 is MNHEY and CDR2 is SVGAGI in the germline V gene. The V end lost 6 bases, the J end lost 8 bases, and 13 bases lay between the germline ends. The CDR3 here is CASSYTGGEAFF. CDR3 nucleotides: TGTGCCAGCAGCTATACTGGAGGAGAAGCTTTCTTT.

This sequence joins TRBV11-2 and TRBJ2-5, with a weak D call TRBD1 (5 bases). The V and J ends lost 3 bases and 2 bases respectively, with 10 bases between them. Germline V gives CDR1 SGHAT, CDR2 FQNNGV. The CDR3 has 14 amino acids. This CDR3 is CASSFRAGQETQYF. CDR3 sequence (DNA): TGTGCCAGCAGCTTCAGGGCAGGTCAAGAGACCCAGTACTTC.

This chain uses TRBV27 with TRBJ1-1; no definite D call. The CDR3 covers 13 residues. The V gene's germline CDR1 is MNHEY and CDR2 SMNVEV (reference sequence). Trimming removed 8 bases at V and 2 bases at J, with 12 bases between. The CDR3 sequence is CASANQANTEAFF. CDR3 coding DNA: TGTGCCAGCGCCAACCAAGCAAACACTGAAGCTTTCTTT.

For the CDR3, the DNA is TGTGCCAGCAGTTCTCCAGGGGGCTCGGATGGCTACACCTTC. Translation: CASSSPGGSDGYTF. This chain uses TRBV28 with TRBJ1-2, with 8 bases identical to TRBD1. Germline assignment: CDR1 MDHEN and CDR2 SYDVKM. After removal of 4 bases from V and 6 bases from J, the junction contained 7 bases not matched to a gene. CDR3 length equals 14 residues.

This chain connects TRBV5-1 to TRBJ1-1; 9 bases align to TRBD1. V trimming: 0 bases; J trimming: 7 bases; junction bases outside the gene matches: 4. Germline V gene sequence: CDR1 SGHRS, CDR2 YFSETQ. This CDR3 comprises 14 residues. CDR3 bases: TGCGCCAGCAGCTTGGTGGGGGGACAGGGTGAAGCTTTCTTT. Protein product: CASSLVGGQGEAFF. The variable domain in full, with the rest retrieved from reference TRBV5-1 and TRBJ1-1, is KAGVTQTPRYLIKTRGQQVTLSCSPISGHRSVSWYQQTPGQGLQFLFEYFSETQRNKGNFPGRFSGRQFSNSRSEMNVSTLELGDSALYLCASSLVGGQGEAFFGQGTRLTVV.

This rearrangement joins TRBV5-4 to TRBJ1-2, with D maybe TRBD1 (6 bases). The V gene lost 0 bases and the J gene lost 4 bases, with 7 bases spanning the gap. CDR3 length equals 13 residues. CDR1 is SGHNT, CDR2 YYREEE, per germline (reference sequence). CDR3 in DNA: TGTGCCAGCAGCTTGGACAGGGCCTATGGCTACACCTTC. This translates into CASSLDRAYGYTF.

V gene TRBV11-2 combines with J gene TRBJ1-5, with 9 bases identical to TRBD1. The CDR3 covers 13 residues. V shed 4 bases and J 7 bases; nucleotides not matched to a gene: 2. Germline V CDR1 and CDR2: SGHAT, FQNNGV. CDR3 sequence reads: CASSWDREQPQHF. As DNA, the CDR3 is TGTGCCAGCAGCTGGGACAGGGAACAGCCCCAGCATTTT.

The J gene is TRBJ2-1, the V gene TRBV27; 8 nucleotides match TRBD1. The CDR3 length is 16 residues. Germline lookup yields CDR1 MNHEY and CDR2 SMNVEV (reference sequence). V was pared by 4 bases and J by 9 bases, with 14 bases of the junction left unmatched. In DNA form, the CDR3 reads TGTGCCAGCAGTTCTCTCCGAGGACAGGGAATTAGTGAGCAGTTCTTC. Its protein product is CASSSLRGQGISEQFF.

As to this clone: The germline gene is not matched at one end of the junction; a read error may be the cause. The chain carries TRBV27 and TRBJ2-7; TRBD1 matches at 8 bases. This CDR3 comprises 15 residues. Germline CDR1 and CDR2: MNHEY and SMNVEV (reference sequence). The CDR3 coding sequence is TGTGCCAGCAGTTTCATGACAGGGGCGTCCTCCGAGCAGTACTTC. Protein sequence: CASSFMTGASSEQYF.

The V and J genes are TRBV25-1 and TRBJ1-5; D uncertain. Trimming removed 6 bases at V and 0 bases at J, with 9 bases between. Germline V gene lookup returns CDR1 MGHDK and CDR2 SYGVNS. The length of the CDR3 is 14 residues. DNA of the CDR3: TGTGCCAGCAGAGGCGGGAATAGCAATCAGCCCCAGCATTTT. Amino acid sequence: CASRGGNSNQPQHF.

This clone was detected a few times. The chain carries TRBV11-3 and TRBJ2-7, with TRBD2 matching 7 bases. This CDR3 spans 13 amino acids. The V gene's germline CDR1 is SGHNT and CDR2 YENEEA. The J segment lost 7 bases and the V segment lost 1 base, leaving 4 bases of the junction unmatched. For the CDR3, the DNA is TGTGCCAGCAGCTTAGCCCTCGGGGGGGAGCAGTACTTC. Protein product: CASSLALGGEQYF.

The chain carries TRBV29-1 and TRBJ2-1; D call uncertain. CDR3 length: 13 residues. CDR1 is SQVTM and CDR2 is ANQGSEA in the germline V gene. V gave up 5 bases and J gave up 0 bases, with 8 bases separating them. The CDR3 DNA reads as TGCAGCGTTACCCGGAGCTCCTACAATGAGCAGTTCTTC. It yields the protein CSVTRSSYNEQFF.

The table lists this clone with a count of one. The rearrangement uses TRBV9 and TRBJ2-7, with a tentative D call TRBD2 (5 bases). V lost 2 bases to trimming and J lost 3 bases, with 15 bases between them. CDR3 length: 15 amino acids. CDR1 is SGDLS, CDR2 YYNGEE, per germline. CDR3 residues: CASSVEGLGGYEQYF. CDR3 sequence (DNA): TGTGCCAGCAGCGTTGAAGGGCTTGGAGGCTACGAGCAGTACTTC.

V gene TRBV18 combines with J gene TRBJ2-4, with 10 bases fitting TRBD2. Losses at the gene ends were 5 bases for V and 13 bases for J; bases not matched to a gene: 5. Per the germline V gene, CDR1 is KGHSH and CDR2 is LQKENI. The CDR3 length is 12 residues. CDR3 coding DNA: TGTGCCAGCTCAGAGGGACTAGCGTTCCAGTACTTC. It codes for CASSEGLAFQYF.

There are a few counts of this clone. The chain is built from TRBV7-2 and TRBJ2-2, with 7 nucleotides matching TRBD1. V gave up 1 base and J gave up 1 base; unmatched junction bases: 3. CDR1 is SGHTA, CDR2 FQGNSA, per germline. The CDR3 extends over 16 amino acids. In DNA form, the CDR3 reads TGTGCCAGCAGCTTAGGTCAGGGGGAGAACACCGGGGAGCTGTTTTTT. Protein sequence: CASSLGQGENTGELFF.

This sequence joins TRBV5-1 and TRBJ2-1; 8 bases are shared with TRBD2. The CDR3 is 15 amino acids. After removal of 4 bases from V and 0 bases from J, the junction contained 3 bases not matched to a gene. Germline loops: CDR1 SGHRS, CDR2 YFSETQ. The CDR3 nucleotides read TGCGCCAGCAGCCCAAGCGGGAGCTCCTACAATGAGCAGTTCTTC. Translated: CASSPSGSSYNEQFF. Using reference TRBV5-1 and TRBJ2-1 for the parts outside the CDR3, the full variable domain is KAGVTQTPRYLIKTRGQQVTLSCSPISGHRSVSWYQQTPGQGLQFLFEYFSETQRNKGNFPGRFSGRQFSNSRSEMNVSTLELGDSALYLCASSPSGSSYNEQFFGPGTRLTVL.

The chain uses TRBV12-3 or TRBV12-4 and TRBJ1-2; the D gene is possibly TRBD1 (5 bases). CDR3 length: 11 residues. The CDR3 spells CASGGDYGYTF. CDR3 in DNA: TGTGCGTCAGGAGGGGACTATGGCTACACCTTC.

This clone was detected once. V usage is TRBV5-6 and J usage is TRBJ1-2, with TRBD1 matching 7 bases. From germline, CDR1 is SGHDT and CDR2 YYEEEE. There are 12 residues in the CDR3. V gave up 6 bases and J gave up 6 bases; unmatched junction bases: 5. The CDR3 protein is CASTQGGNGYTF. The CDR3 bases are TGTGCCAGCACCCAGGGGGGTAATGGCTACACCTTC.

The V call is TRBV5-4, the J call TRBJ1-2, with D unclear. The CDR3 consists of 14 residues. CDR1 and CDR2 from the germline V gene are SGHNT and YYREEE (reference sequence). The V gene lost 2 bases and the J gene lost 1 base, with 9 bases spanning the gap. The CDR3 DNA reads as TGTGCCAGCAGCTTTGGAGGGTTTAACTATGGCTACACCTTC. It translates to CASSFGGFNYGYTF. Together with reference TRBV5-4 and TRBJ1-2, the CDR3 gives the full variable domain: ETGVTQSPTHLIKTRGQQVTLRCSSQSGHNTVSWYQQALGQGPQFIFQYYREEENGRGNFPPRFSGLQFPNYSSELNVNALELDDSALYLCASSFGGFNYGYTFGSGTRLTVV.

The chain combines TRBV4-1 with TRBJ2-3; 9 bases line up with TRBD1. Germline trimming cut 0 bases from V and 3 bases from J; bases unmatched to any gene: 7. The CDR3 is 17 amino acids. Per germline, CDR1 MGHRA and CDR2 YSYEKL. CDR3 in DNA: TGCGCCAGCAGCCAAGAGCGGGACAGGGTGGTTACAGATACGCAGTATTTT. It is translated as CASSQERDRVVTDTQYF.